The 21 T cell receptor beta chains presented below share a single source sample, sequenced in a study of blood T cells in healthy people across ages. The use of a sample-barcoded 5' primer and a J-beta primer mix characterized a second PCR of about 7 to 12 cycles. MiXCR, applied by TCRdb to the 5' RACE reads, yields one record per CDR3 protein. The data hold hundreds of thousands of distinct CDR3 sequences, with 40% to 55% observed a single time. Source material: blood. These receptors were obtained from a man older than 75 in good health.

The CDR3 bases are TGCAGCTCCCGACTAGCCGCCGGGGAGCTGTTTTTT. It is translated as CSSRLAAGELFF. The rearrangement joins TRBV29-1 to TRBJ2-2; 7 bases agree with TRBD2. The CDR3 is 12 residues long. Per the germline V gene, CDR1 is SQVTM and CDR2 is ANQGSEA. J was trimmed by 6 bases and V by 8 bases; bases with no gene match: 6.

Ten or more counts support this clonotype. The V gene is TRBV6-5, the J gene TRBJ2-7; 7 nucleotides align to TRBD1. Germline CDR1 and CDR2: MNHEY and SVGAGI. Losses at the gene ends were 6 bases for V and 2 bases for J; bases not matched to a gene: 10. CDR3 length: 15 amino acids. The CDR3 here is CASSKKRDRTYEQYF. DNA of the CDR3: TGTGCCAGCAGCAAGAAAAGGGACAGAACCTACGAGCAGTACTTC.

This chain links TRBV28 with TRBJ2-2; D may be TRBD2 (6 bases). This CDR3 is 15 amino acids long. Germline loops: CDR1 MDHEN, CDR2 SYDVKM. V shed 7 bases and J shed 4 bases, with 16 bases lying between them. CDR3 DNA sequence: TGTGCCAGCACCCTCGGACAAGCGGGCACCGGGGAGCTGTTTTTT. Translation gives CASTLGQAGTGELFF.

This clonotype was found many times. The genes are TRBV6-2 or TRBV6-3 and TRBJ2-1; 12 bases agree with TRBD2. The germline V gene has CDR1 MNHEY and CDR2 SVGEGT. The CDR3 runs 17 residues. J gave up 6 bases and V 6 bases, and 12 bases lay outside the gene matches. CDR3 protein: CASRRLAGDGFVNEQFF. The CDR3 bases are TGTGCCAGCAGAAGACTAGCGGGAGACGGGTTCGTCAATGAGCAGTTCTTC.

The V gene is TRBV20-1, the J gene TRBJ2-1; D not resolved. The CDR3 loop spans 12 amino acids. Germline V gene data show CDR1 as DFQATT and CDR2 as SNEGSKA (reference sequence). The germline V and J ends were trimmed by 6 bases and 5 bases, with 11 bases remaining between them. This CDR3 is CSAPHPNNEQFF. The CDR3 nucleotides are TGCAGTGCCCCTCACCCTAACAATGAGCAGTTCTTC.

This clonotype occurred many times. The V gene is TRBV7-2, the J gene TRBJ2-7; D is undetermined. Germline loops: CDR1 SGHTA, CDR2 FQGNSA. The V end was cut by 1 base, the J end by 4 bases, with 5 bases between. The CDR3 covers 12 residues. CDR3 nucleotide sequence: TGTGCCAGCAGCTTAGTGAGGTACGAGCAGTACTTC. Protein sequence: CASSLVRYEQYF.

This clonotype was counted only a few times. This chain links TRBV6-2 or TRBV6-3 with TRBJ1-1; D uncertain. V was cut by 6 bases and J by 4 bases, with 12 bases left in between. Germline V gene sequence: CDR1 MNHEY, CDR2 SVGEGT. The CDR3 loop spans 13 amino acids. CDR3 DNA sequence: TGTGCCAGCAGAACGCGCAGGAGCACTGAAGCTTTCTTT. Encoded protein: CASRTRRSTEAFF.

This clonotype was seen once. J is TRBJ2-7 and V is TRBV7-3; a possible D gene is TRBD1 (5 bases). The V gene lost 2 bases and the J gene lost 0 bases, with 14 bases spanning the gap. Germline-derived CDR1 and CDR2 are SGHTA and FQGTGA. The CDR3 loop spans 16 amino acids. The CDR3, as DNA: TGTGCCAGCAGCTTAGGAAAAGGACAACCCTCCTACGAGCAGTACTTC. Translated: CASSLGKGQPSYEQYF.

The J gene is TRBJ1-1, the V gene TRBV29-1; 8 nucleotides align to TRBD1. CDR1 and CDR2 (germline): SQVTM, ANQGSEA. The CDR3 has 13 residues. J gave up 0 bases and V 6 bases, and 3 bases lay outside the gene matches. The CDR3 nucleotides are TGCAGCGTCTGGACAGGGTTGAACACTGAAGCTTTCTTT. Protein product: CSVWTGLNTEAFF.

The gene calls are TRBV27 and TRBJ2-1, with 8 bases fitting TRBD1. Germline V lookup: CDR1 MNHEY, CDR2 SMNVEV (reference sequence). The junction had 8 bases not matched to a gene; V was cut back by 4 bases and J by 3 bases. This CDR3 spans 16 amino acids. CDR3 loop: CASSSNPGGVYNEQFF. CDR3 coding DNA: TGTGCCAGCAGTTCTAACCCAGGGGGCGTCTACAATGAGCAGTTCTTC.

This clonotype was recorded many times. The rearrangement joins TRBV6-6 to TRBJ2-7, with 7 bases identical to TRBD2. Losses at the gene ends were 8 bases for V and 2 bases for J; bases not matched to a gene: 6. Germline-derived CDR1 and CDR2 are MNHNY and SVGAGI (reference sequence). CDR3 length: 13 amino acids. The CDR3 loop reads CASRVAGAYEQYF. The CDR3 nucleotides are TGTGCCAGCCGTGTGGCGGGAGCCTACGAGCAGTACTTC.

V usage is TRBV14 and J usage is TRBJ2-3; D gene uncertain. The germline V and J ends were trimmed by 2 bases and 2 bases, with 11 bases remaining between them. The CDR3 is 15 amino acids. Germline V gene sequence: CDR1 SGHDN, CDR2 FVKESK. The DNA of the CDR3 is TGTGCCAGCAGCCAACAGGCTCTCACCACAGATACGCAGTATTTT. Its translation is CASSQQALTTDTQYF.

V gene TRBV20-1 combines with J gene TRBJ1-5; D not resolved. Germline CDR1 is DFQATT and CDR2 is SNEGSKA (reference sequence). This CDR3 contains 14 residues. Trimming removed 3 bases at V and 0 bases at J, with 9 bases between. This CDR3 reads CSASVQNSNQPQHF. The CDR3 nucleotides read TGCAGTGCTAGTGTCCAGAATAGCAATCAGCCCCAGCATTTT.

This clonotype has just a few counts. The chain joins TRBV10-3 to TRBJ2-4; 10 bases match TRBD2. V trimming: 2 bases; J trimming: 6 bases; junction bases outside the gene matches: 4. This CDR3 has 15 residues. The germline V gene encodes CDR1 ENHRY and CDR2 SYGVKD. Here the CDR3 reads CAISEVAGGGNIQYF. Here the CDR3 DNA reads TGTGCCATCAGTGAGGTAGCGGGGGGCGGAAACATTCAGTACTTC.

This clonotype has just one count. The V call is TRBV6-5, the J call TRBJ2-1; D may be TRBD1 (6 bases). V lost 0 bases, J lost 6 bases, and 12 bases lay in between. In germline, CDR1 is MNHEY, CDR2 SVGAGI. There are 15 residues in the CDR3. The CDR3 loop is CASSYSQGVGNEQFF. The CDR3 bases are TGTGCCAGCAGTTACTCACAGGGTGTCGGCAATGAGCAGTTCTTC.

The gene calls are TRBV11-2 and TRBJ2-5; weak D call: TRBD1 (5 bases). There are 14 residues in the CDR3. Trimming shortened V by 5 bases and J by 11 bases, and 21 bases separated the two germline ends. CDR1 is SGHAT and CDR2 is FQNNGV in the germline V gene. CDR3: CASSRLVLDNEQYF. The CDR3 DNA reads as TGTGCCAGCAGCCGTCTGGTTTTGGACAATGAGCAGTACTTC.

V and J are TRBV20-1 and TRBJ2-3; D may be TRBD1 or TRBD2 (5 bases each). This CDR3 comprises 14 residues. V gave up 3 bases and J gave up 4 bases, with 14 bases separating them. CDR1 and CDR2 from the germline V gene are DFQATT and SNEGSKA (reference sequence). CDR3 DNA: TGCAGTGCTAGCGGGGCGACCCTCGCAGATACGCAGTATTTT. It is translated as CSASGATLADTQYF.

This clonotype was seen a few times. V is TRBV4-3 and J is TRBJ2-3, with 7 bases matching TRBD1. The CDR3 covers 17 residues. J was trimmed by 4 bases and V by 3 bases; bases with no gene match: 13. The germline CDR1 and CDR2 sequences are LGHNA and YSLEER. The CDR3 here is CASSQRNRGEAADTQYF. CDR3 nucleotide sequence: TGCGCCAGCAGCCAGAGGAACAGGGGAGAAGCGGCAGATACGCAGTATTTT.

At least ten counts were recorded for this clonotype. J is TRBJ2-3 and V is TRBV6-6; TRBD1 matches at 9 bases. Germline lookup yields CDR1 MNHNY and CDR2 SVGAGI (reference sequence). V shed 5 bases, J shed 3 bases, and the junction held 12 bases outside the gene matches. This CDR3 contains 17 residues. CDR3 amino acids: CASSKNSGTGMTDTQYF. In DNA, the CDR3 is TGTGCCAGCAGTAAAAACTCCGGGACAGGGATGACAGATACGCAGTATTTT.

The chain recombines TRBV5-1 with TRBJ2-1, with a weak D call TRBD1 (5 bases). Germline V lookup: CDR1 SGHRS, CDR2 YFSETQ. This CDR3 is built from 12 residues. Trimming took off 3 bases at V and 10 bases at J, with 11 bases between the two ends. CDR3 in amino acids: CASSSAGYEQFF. As DNA, the CDR3 is TGCGCCAGCAGCTCCGCAGGGTACGAGCAGTTCTTC.

A single count supports this clonotype. The genes are TRBV24-1 and TRBJ2-2; no clear D gene. Germline loops: CDR1 KGHDR, CDR2 SFDVKD. The germline V and J ends were trimmed by 5 bases and 3 bases, with 9 bases remaining between them. This CDR3 is 14 amino acids long. In DNA form, the CDR3 reads TGTGCCACCAGTGTCGGCTCCCACACCGGGGAGCTGTTTTTT. Protein: CATSVGSHTGELFF.